The present T cell receptor beta chain was sequenced within a study of blood T cells in healthy people across ages. The use of a sample-barcoded 5' primer and a J-beta primer mix characterized a second PCR of roughly 6 to 11 cycles. TCRdb reprocessed the 5' RACE reads via MiXCR and lists one record per CDR3 protein. The sample lists 1.5 million or so distinct CDR3 sequences, 42% seen once, with 7% to 9% in the top ten. Sample donors were healthy Caucasian individuals that came from Russia, aged roughly 6 to 95. The germline V gene encodes CDR1 SGDLS and CDR2 YYNGEE. The CDR3 extends over 15 amino acids. V shed 0 bases, J shed 0 bases, and the junction held 2 bases outside the gene matches.

The chain is built from TRBV9 and TRBJ2-7; TRBD2 agrees at 8 bases. Sequencing was carried out using blood. The clonotype originates from a young woman in good health. In nucleotides, the CDR3 is TGTGCCAGCAGCGTAGATAGCGGGGTCTCCTACGAGCAGTACTTC. It codes for CASSVDSGVSYEQYF.